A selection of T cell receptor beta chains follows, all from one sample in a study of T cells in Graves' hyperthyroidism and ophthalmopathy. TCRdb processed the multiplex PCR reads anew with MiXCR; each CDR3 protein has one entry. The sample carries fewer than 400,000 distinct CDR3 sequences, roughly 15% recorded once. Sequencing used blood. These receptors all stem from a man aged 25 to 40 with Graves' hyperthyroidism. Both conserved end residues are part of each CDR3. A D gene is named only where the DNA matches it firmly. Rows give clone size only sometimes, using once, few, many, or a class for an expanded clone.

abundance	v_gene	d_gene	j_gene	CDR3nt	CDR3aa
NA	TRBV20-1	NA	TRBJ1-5	TGCAGTGCTAGTAGGGTCGGGGTTTGGAATCAGCCCCAGCATTTT	CSASRVGVWNQPQHF
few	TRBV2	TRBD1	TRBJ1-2	TGTGCCAGCAGTTCGACAGGGAACGGCTATGGCTACACCTTC	CASSSTGNGYGYTF
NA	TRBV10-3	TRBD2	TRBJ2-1	TGTGCCATACGAATCGGACTAGCGGCCTACAATGAGCAGTTCTTC	CAIRIGLAAYNEQFF
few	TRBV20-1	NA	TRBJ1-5	TGCAGTGCTAGAGATTTTACCGCCACCCGCCTTTGGTACGGGGATCAGCCCCAGCATTTT	CSARDFTATRLWYGDQPQHF
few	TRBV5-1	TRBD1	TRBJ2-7	TGCGCCAGCAGCGCGACTCCCGGGACAGGGGGCCTCTCCTACGAGCAGTACTTC	CASSATPGTGGLSYEQYF
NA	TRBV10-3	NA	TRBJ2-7	TGTGCCACCAGGGGCAACTACGAGCAGTACTTC	CATRGNYEQYF
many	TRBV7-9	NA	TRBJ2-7	TGTGCTACCAGTAAGGGGTACGAGCAGTACTTC	CATSKGYEQYF
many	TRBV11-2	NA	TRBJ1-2	TGTGCCAGCAGCTTTTCTCTTTCTGTAAGCTATGGCTACACCTTC	CASSFSLSVSYGYTF
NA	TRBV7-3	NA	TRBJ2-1	TGTGCCAGCAGCTCAACGGGGACATTGCATGAGCAGTTCTTC	CASSSTGTLHEQFF
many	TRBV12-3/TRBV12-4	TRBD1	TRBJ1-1	TGTGCCAGCAGTCTCCCAGGGGGTGAAGCTTTCTTT	CASSLPGGEAFF
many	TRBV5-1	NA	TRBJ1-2	TGCGCCAGCAGCTTTTCTCTCCAGAACTATGGCTACACCTTC	CASSFSLQNYGYTF
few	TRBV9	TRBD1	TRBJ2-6	TGTGCCAGCAGTAGGGGACAGGGTGGCTCTGGGGCCAACGTCCTGACTTTC	CASSRGQGGSGANVLTF
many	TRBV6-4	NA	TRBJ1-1	TGTGCCAGCAGTGACTCTTCGATCGCGACGGAAGCTTTCTTT	CASSDSSIATEAFF
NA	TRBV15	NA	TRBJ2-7	TGTGCCACCAGCAGAGATCCAGAGTCCTACGAGCAGTACTTC	CATSRDPESYEQYF
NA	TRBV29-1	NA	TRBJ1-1	TGCAGCTCCTCAAGAAGCTCTGAAGCTTTCTTT	CSSSRSSEAFF
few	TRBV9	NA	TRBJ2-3	TGTGCCAGCAGCGTAGTGTCAGCAGGACCGGGGGATACGCAGTATTTT	CASSVVSAGPGDTQYF
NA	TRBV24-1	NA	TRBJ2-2	TGTGCCACCAGTGGAGGCGGAGACACCGGGGAGCTGTTTTTT	CATSGGGDTGELFF
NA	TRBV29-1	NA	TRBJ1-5	TGCAGCGTTGAAGAAGGAGGCAGAGCCGTCCTAGGGGGCAATCAGCCCCAGCATTTT	CSVEEGGRAVLGGNQPQHF
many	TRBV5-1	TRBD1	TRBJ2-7	TGCGCCAGCAGCGGCGGGACAGGGGTAACCTACGAGCAGTACTTC	CASSGGTGVTYEQYF
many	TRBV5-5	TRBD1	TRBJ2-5	TGTGCCAGCAGCTGGATACACAGGGGCGGGGAGACCCAGTACTTC	CASSWIHRGGETQYF
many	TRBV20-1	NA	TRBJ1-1	TGCAGTGCTCTGGGTGGGAACACTGAAGCTTTCTTT	CSALGGNTEAFF
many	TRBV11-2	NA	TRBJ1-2	TGTGCCAGCACCGAAGCTAACTATGGCTACACCTTC	CASTEANYGYTF
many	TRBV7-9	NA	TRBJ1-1	TGTGCCAGCAGCTTAGAAGGCGAGACTGAAGCTTTCTTT	CASSLEGETEAFF
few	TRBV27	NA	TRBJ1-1	TGTGCCAGCAGCCAACCGGGGAGTGAAGCTTTCTTT	CASSQPGSEAFF
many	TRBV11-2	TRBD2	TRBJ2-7	TGTGCCAGCAGCTTAGATAGCGGGAGAAATCCGTACGAGCAGTACTTC	CASSLDSGRNPYEQYF
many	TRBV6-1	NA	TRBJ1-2	TGTGCCAGCAGAGGGGGAATGGACTATGGCTACACCTTC	CASRGGMDYGYTF
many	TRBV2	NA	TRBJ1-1	TGTGCCAGCAGTGAAGGTTGGGGGCGGGACGAAGCTTTCTTT	CASSEGWGRDEAFF
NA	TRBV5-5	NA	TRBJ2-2	TGTGCCAGCAGCTATTTACCGCTACAAGACACCGGGGAGCTGTTTTTT	CASSYLPLQDTGELFF
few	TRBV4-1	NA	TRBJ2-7	TGCGCCAGCTCCAAGATTAGTGGGATCTACGAGCAGTACTTC	CASSKISGIYEQYF
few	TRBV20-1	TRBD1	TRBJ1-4	TGCAGTTCCTTGGACAGGGCCGCTAATGAAAAACTGTTTTTT	CSSLDRAANEKLFF
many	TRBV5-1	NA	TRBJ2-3	TGCGCCAGCAGTCCCGGGACCGCCGGGGCTACGCAGTATTTT	CASSPGTAGATQYF
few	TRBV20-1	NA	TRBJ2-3	TGCAGTGCCTACAACGGGGAGGTGGGAACAGATACGCAGTATTTT	CSAYNGEVGTDTQYF
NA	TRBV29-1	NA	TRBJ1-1	TGCAGCGGCCAAGTCTTCAAGGGGGGGGCACCGATGAACACTGAAGCTTTCTTT	CSGQVFKGGAPMNTEAFF
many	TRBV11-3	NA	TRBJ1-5	TGTGCCAGCACCCTAAGTGCCCACCGGGGTTTTATCCAGCCCCAGCATTTT	CASTLSAHRGFIQPQHF
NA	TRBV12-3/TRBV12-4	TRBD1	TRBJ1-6	TGTGCCAGCAGTTTGGACAGGGTCCCAACCCTCCACTTT	CASSLDRVPTLHF
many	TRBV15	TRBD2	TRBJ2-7	TGTGCCACCAGCAAGGGACTAGCCGAGCAGTACTTC	CATSKGLAEQYF
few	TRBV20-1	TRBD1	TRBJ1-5	TGCAGTGCTAGAGATTGGGGACAGGGGGTGAATCAGCCCCAGCATTTT	CSARDWGQGVNQPQHF
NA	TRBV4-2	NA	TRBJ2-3	TGTGCCAGCAGCCAAGATGGAATTAGCACAGATACGCAGTATTTT	CASSQDGISTDTQYF
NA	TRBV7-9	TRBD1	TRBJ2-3	TGTGCCAGCAGCACACGACAGGGAAAAGCTTTACCTGATACGCAGTATTTT	CASSTRQGKALPDTQYF
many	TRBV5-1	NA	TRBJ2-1	TGCGCCAGCAGCTTGGGACGTAACTACAATGAGCAGTTCTTC	CASSLGRNYNEQFF
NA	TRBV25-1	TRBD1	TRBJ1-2	TGTGCCAGCAGTGAATATCCAACCGGGACAGGAGGCGGCTACACCTTC	CASSEYPTGTGGGYTF
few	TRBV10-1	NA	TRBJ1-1	TGCGCCAGCAGTGAGTCGGTTTTGACTGAAGCTTTCTTT	CASSESVLTEAFF
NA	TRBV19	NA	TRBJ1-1	TGTGCCAGTAGTCCATCGGGGGGGATAGGTCCGGGTGACACTGAAGCTTTCTTT	CASSPSGGIGPGDTEAFF
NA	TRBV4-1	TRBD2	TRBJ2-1	TGCGCCAGCAGCCCCATAGCGGGAGGGCCGTATTATGAGCAGTTCTTC	CASSPIAGGPYYEQFF
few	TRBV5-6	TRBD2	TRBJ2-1	TGTGCCAGCAGTTTCCCGGGGCTAGCGGGATACGATGAGCAGTTCTTC	CASSFPGLAGYDEQFF
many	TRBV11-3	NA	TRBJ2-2	TGTGCCAGCAGCTTAATCTCCTTTTACACCGGGGAGCTGTTTTTT	CASSLISFYTGELFF
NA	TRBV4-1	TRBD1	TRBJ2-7	TGCGCCAGCAGCCAGGACAGGGGCGTTGAGCAGTACTTC	CASSQDRGVEQYF
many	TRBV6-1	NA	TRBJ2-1	TGTGCCACCCTCCAGTACGATGAGCAGTTCTTC	CATLQYDEQFF